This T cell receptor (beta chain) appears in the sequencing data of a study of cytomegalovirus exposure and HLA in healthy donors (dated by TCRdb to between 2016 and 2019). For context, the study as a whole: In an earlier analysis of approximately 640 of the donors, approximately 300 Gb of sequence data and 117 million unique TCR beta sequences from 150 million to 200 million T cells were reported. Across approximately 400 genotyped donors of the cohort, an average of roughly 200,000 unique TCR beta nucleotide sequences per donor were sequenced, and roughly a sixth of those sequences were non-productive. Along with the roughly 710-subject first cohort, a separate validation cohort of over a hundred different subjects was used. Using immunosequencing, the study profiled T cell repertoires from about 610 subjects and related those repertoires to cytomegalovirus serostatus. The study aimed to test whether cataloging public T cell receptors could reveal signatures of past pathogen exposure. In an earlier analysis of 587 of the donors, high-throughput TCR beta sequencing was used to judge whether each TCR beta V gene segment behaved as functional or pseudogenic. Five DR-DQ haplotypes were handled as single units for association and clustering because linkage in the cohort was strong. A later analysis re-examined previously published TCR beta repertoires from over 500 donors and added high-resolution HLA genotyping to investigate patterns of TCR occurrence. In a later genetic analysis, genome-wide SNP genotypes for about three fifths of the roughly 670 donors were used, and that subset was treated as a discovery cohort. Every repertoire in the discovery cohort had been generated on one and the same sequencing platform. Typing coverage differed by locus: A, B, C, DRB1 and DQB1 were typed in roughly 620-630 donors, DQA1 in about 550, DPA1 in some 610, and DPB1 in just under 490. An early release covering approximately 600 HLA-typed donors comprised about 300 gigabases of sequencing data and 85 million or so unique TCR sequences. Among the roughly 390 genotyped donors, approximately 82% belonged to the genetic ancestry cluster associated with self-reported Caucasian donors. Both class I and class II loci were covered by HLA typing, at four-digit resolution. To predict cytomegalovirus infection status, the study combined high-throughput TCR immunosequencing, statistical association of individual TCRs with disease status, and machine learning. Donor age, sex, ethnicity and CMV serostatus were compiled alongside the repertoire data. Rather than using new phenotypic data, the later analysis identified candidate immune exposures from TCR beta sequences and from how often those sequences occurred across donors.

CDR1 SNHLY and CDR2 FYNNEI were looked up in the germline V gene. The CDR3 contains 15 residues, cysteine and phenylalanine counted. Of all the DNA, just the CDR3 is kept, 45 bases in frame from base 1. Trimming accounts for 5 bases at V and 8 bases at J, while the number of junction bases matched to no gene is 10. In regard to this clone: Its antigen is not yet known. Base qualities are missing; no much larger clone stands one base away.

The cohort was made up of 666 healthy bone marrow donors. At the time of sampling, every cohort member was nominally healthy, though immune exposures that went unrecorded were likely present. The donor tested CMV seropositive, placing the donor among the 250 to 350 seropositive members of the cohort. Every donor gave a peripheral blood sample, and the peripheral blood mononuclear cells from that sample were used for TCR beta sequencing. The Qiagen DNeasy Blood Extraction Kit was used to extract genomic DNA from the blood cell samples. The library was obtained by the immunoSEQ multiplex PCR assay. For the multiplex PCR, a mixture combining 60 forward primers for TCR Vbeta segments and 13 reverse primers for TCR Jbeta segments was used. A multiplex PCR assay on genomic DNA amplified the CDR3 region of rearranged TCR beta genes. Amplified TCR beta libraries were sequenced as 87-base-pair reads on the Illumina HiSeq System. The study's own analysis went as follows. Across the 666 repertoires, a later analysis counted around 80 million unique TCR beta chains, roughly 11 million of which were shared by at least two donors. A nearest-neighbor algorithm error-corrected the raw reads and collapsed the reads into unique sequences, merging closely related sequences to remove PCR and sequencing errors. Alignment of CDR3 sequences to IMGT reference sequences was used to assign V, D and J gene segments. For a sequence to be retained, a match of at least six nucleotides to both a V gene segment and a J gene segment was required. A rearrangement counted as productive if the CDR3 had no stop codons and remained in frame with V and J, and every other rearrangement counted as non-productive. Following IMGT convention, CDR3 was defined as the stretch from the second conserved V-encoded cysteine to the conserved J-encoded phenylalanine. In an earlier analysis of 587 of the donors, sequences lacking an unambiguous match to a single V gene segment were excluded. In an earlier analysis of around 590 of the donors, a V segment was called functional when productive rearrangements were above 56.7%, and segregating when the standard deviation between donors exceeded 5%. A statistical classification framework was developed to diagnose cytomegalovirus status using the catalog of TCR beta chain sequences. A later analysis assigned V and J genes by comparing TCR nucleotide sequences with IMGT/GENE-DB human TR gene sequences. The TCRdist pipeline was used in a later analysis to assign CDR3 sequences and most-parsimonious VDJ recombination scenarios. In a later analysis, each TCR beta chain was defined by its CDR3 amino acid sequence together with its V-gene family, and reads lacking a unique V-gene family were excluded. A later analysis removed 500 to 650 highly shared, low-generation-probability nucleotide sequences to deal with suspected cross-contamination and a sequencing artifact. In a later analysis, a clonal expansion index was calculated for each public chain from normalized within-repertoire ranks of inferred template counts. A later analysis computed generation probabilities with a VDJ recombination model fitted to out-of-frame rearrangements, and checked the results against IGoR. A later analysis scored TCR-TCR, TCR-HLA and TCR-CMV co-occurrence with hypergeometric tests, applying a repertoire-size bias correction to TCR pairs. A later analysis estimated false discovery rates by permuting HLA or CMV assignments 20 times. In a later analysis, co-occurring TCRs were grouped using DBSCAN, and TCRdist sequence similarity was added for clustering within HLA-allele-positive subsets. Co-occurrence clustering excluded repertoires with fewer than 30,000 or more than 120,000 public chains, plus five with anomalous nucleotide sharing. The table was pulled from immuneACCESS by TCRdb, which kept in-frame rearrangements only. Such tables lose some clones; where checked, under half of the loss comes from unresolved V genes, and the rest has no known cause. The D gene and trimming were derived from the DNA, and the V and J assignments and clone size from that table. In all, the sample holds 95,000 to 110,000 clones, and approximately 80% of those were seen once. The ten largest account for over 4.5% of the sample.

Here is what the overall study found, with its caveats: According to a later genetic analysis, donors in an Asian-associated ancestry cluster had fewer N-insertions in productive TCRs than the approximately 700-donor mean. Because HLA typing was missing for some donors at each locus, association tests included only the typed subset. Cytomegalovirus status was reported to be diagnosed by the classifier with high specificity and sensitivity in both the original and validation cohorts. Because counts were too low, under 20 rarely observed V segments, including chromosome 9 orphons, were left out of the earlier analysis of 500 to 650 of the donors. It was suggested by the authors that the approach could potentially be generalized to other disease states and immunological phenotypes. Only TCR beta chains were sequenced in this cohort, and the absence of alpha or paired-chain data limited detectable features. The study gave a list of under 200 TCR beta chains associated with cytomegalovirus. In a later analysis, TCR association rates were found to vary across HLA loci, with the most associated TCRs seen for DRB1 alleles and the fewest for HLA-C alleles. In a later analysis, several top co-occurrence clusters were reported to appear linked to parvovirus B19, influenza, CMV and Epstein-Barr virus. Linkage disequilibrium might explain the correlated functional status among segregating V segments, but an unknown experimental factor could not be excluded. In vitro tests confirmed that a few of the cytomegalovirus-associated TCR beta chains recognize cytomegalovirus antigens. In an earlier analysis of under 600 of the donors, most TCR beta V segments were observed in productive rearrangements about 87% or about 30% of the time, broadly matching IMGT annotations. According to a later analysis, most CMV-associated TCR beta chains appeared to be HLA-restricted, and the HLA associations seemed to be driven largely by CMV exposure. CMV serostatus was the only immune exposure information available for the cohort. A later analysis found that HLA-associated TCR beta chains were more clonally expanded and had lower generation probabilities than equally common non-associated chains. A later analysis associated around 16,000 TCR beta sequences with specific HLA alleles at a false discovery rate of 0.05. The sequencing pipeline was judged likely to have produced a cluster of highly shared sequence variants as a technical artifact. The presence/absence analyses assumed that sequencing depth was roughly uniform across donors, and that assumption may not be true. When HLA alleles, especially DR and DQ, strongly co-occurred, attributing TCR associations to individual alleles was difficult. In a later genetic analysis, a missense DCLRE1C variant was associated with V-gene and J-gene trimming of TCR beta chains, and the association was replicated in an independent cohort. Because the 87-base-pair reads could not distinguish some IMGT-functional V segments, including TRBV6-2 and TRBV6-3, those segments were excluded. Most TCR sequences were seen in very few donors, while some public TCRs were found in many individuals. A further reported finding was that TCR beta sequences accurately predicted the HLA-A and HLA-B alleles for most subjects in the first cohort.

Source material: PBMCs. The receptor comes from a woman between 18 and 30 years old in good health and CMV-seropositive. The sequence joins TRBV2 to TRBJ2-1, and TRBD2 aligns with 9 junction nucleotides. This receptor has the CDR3 CASSPVVAGVDEQFF. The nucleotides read TGTGCCAGCAGTCCCGTGGTAGCGGGAGTCGATGAGCAGTTCTTC.